Listed here are 28 T cell receptor beta chains from one sample, sequenced in a study of spatial heterogeneity in lung cancer (dated by TCRdb to between 2018 and 2020). Read against the paper, the sample's time point label means: blood taken at disease recurrence. Without any cell sorting, TCR sequencing was performed on whole RNA extracted either from tumor and nontumor lung tissue or from cryopreserved PBMC samples. The receptor library was made with 5' RACE. The run used a NextSeq 500. The public sequencing data were trimmed at Q25 with fastp and processed into clonotypes with MiXCR by TCRdb, which kept only in-frame beta chains. Each CDR3 protein appears once, grouped with its most common genes and DNA. The sample includes 9,000 or so distinct CDR3 sequences, with approximately 3.5% observed a single time. Around a sixth of the sample is taken by the ten largest. This specimen was PBMCs, taken at recurrence. The receptors come from a female donor with early-stage non-small cell lung cancer.

This clonotype is deemed medium-sized. This beta chain is off target for a library built for alpha chains, so its abundance means little. The rearrangement joins TRBV29-1 to TRBJ2-7, with TRBD1 matching over 9 bases. With 7 bases clipped from V and 7 bases from J, the junction kept 11 bases outside the gene matches. CDR1 SQVTM and CDR2 ANQGSEA come from the germline V gene. CDR3 length: 13 residues. The DNA for the CDR3 is TGCAGCGCATCCGGGACAGGGAGAGGGGAGCAGTACTTC. As protein: CSASGTGRGEQYF.

The sample holds many counts of this clonotype. This beta chain is a stray read from a library made for alpha chains; its abundance is not meaningful. The chain uses TRBV9 and TRBJ1-2, with D maybe TRBD1 (5 bases). V dropped 0 bases and J dropped 4 bases, with 13 bases sitting between them. The CDR3 consists of 15 residues. Germline CDR1 reads SGDLS; CDR2 reads YYNGEE. DNA of the CDR3: TGTGCCAGCAGCGTAGAGGAGGGGCGAGGCTATGGCTACACCTTC. This encodes CASSVEEGRGYGYTF.

At least ten counts were recorded for this clonotype. With the library built for alpha chains, this beta chain is off target and its frequency is not meaningful. The chain links TRBV29-1 to TRBJ1-2; D is unresolved. Germline assignment: CDR1 SQVTM and CDR2 ANQGSEA. Trimming shortened V by 5 bases and J by 0 bases, and 10 bases separated the two germline ends. The CDR3 is 13 residues long. Here the CDR3 DNA reads TGCAGCGTTCCCCAAGACACTAACTATGGCTACACCTTC. This gives the protein CSVPQDTNYGYTF. Variable domain in full (rest from reference TRBV29-1 and TRBJ1-2): SAVISQKPSRDICQRGTSLTIQCQVDSQVTMMFWYRQQPGQSLTLIATANQGSEATYESGFVIDKFPISRPNLTFSTLTVSNMSPEDSSIYLCSVPQDTNYGYTFGSGTRLTVV.

This clonotype has a count of ten or more. Since it is a stray read in a library aimed at alpha chains, this beta chain has a size that is not meaningful. This chain uses TRBV7-9 with TRBJ2-5, with D unresolved. The CDR3 extends over 15 amino acids. Germline loops: CDR1 SEHNR, CDR2 FQNEAQ (reference sequence). With 1 base removed from V and 2 bases from J, the gap between germline ends came to 11 bases. The CDR3 here is CASSLEGLPQETQYF. The DNA for the CDR3 is TGTGCCAGCAGCTTAGAGGGTCTACCGCAAGAGACCCAGTACTTC.

This clonotype was recorded many times. Within a library made for alpha chains, this beta chain is off target, and its count is uninformative. The CDR3 loop reads CASSLQGAFSTF. CDR3 in DNA: TGTGCCAGCAGTTTACAGGGGGCATTTAGCACCTTC. The genes are TRBV28 and TRBJ1-2; the match to TRBD1 covers 8 bases. This CDR3 is built from 12 residues. Germline V gene data show CDR1 as MDHEN and CDR2 as SYDVKM. Trimming cost V 2 bases and J 13 bases; bases outside gene matches: 6.

This clonotype was seen ten or more times. The library was built for alpha chains, so this beta chain is an off-target read and its size means little. V is TRBV29-1 and J is TRBJ1-2; possible D gene TRBD1, 5 bases. The V end lost 4 bases, the J end lost 8 bases, and 17 bases lay between the germline ends. Germline loops: CDR1 SQVTM, CDR2 ANQGSEA. The CDR3 has 13 amino acids. DNA of the CDR3: TGCAGCGTTGTATGGGGGGGTCTATCCGGCTACACCTTC. This translates into CSVVWGGLSGYTF.

A word on this clonotype: This beta chain came through as a stray read in a library set up for alpha chains, and its size says little. The rearrangement links TRBV5-1 to TRBJ1-1; tentatively, D is TRBD1 (6 bases). The germline gives CDR1 SGHRS, CDR2 YFSETQ. There are 14 residues in the CDR3. V was pared by 0 bases and J by 4 bases, with 10 bases between. CDR3: CASSLGGQSTEAFF. In DNA, the CDR3 is TGCGCCAGCAGCTTGGGGGGGCAGAGCACTGAAGCTTTCTTT.

This clonotype was counted ten times or more. Since the library was made to target alpha chains, this beta chain is a stray read and its abundance is not meaningful. This chain joins TRBV12-3 or TRBV12-4 and TRBJ2-5; TRBD2 matches at 9 bases. The CDR3 has 15 amino acids. Unmatched junction bases numbered 9, after V lost 5 bases and J lost 5 bases. This chain's CDR3 is CASSPGLAGLETQYF. The CDR3 DNA sequence: TGTGCCAGCAGTCCGGGACTAGCTGGATTGGAGACCCAGTACTTC.

By its share, this clonotype is medium-sized (0.01 to 0.1%). Since the library was made to target alpha chains, this beta chain is a stray read and its abundance is not meaningful. The genes are TRBV20-1 and TRBJ2-1; 8 bases fit TRBD2. This CDR3 has 13 amino acids. Per germline, CDR1 DFQATT and CDR2 SNEGSKA (reference sequence). The ends lost 6 bases at V and 8 bases at J; junction bases unmatched: 9. CDR3 bases: TGCAGTGCCCGCGAGGCTAGCGGGTATGAGCAGTTCTTC. It translates to CSAREASGYEQFF.

Relative to its sample, this clonotype is medium-sized. With the library built for alpha chains, this beta chain is off target and its frequency is not meaningful. The CDR3 loop is CASSVREGGRDYNEQFF. CDR3 nucleotides: TGTGCCAGCAGCGTAAGGGAAGGGGGGCGTGACTACAATGAGCAGTTCTTC. The J gene is TRBJ2-1, the V gene TRBV9; TRBD1 or TRBD2 may be the D gene (6 bases each). Germline V gene sequence: CDR1 SGDLS, CDR2 YYNGEE. V was clipped by 1 base and J by 3 bases, with 17 bases between them. This CDR3 comprises 17 residues.

This clonotype is medium-sized in the sample. This beta chain slipped into a library made for alpha chains as a stray read, so its size is not meaningful. The V and J genes are TRBV29-1 and TRBJ2-1; 12 bases line up with TRBD1. CDR3 length equals 13 residues. V lost 6 bases to trimming and J lost 8 bases; unmatched junction nucleotides: 5. Looked up from germline, CDR1 is SQVTM and CDR2 is ANQGSEA. CDR3 bases: TGCAGCGTGAGGGACAGGGGGCCGTATGAGCAGTTCTTC. This gives the protein CSVRDRGPYEQFF.

This clonotype qualifies as medium-sized (0.01 to 0.1%). The library was prepared for alpha chains; this beta chain is a stray read, so its frequency means little. The J gene is TRBJ2-6, the V gene TRBV2; the D gene could be TRBD1 or TRBD2 (5 bases each). Trimming cost V 11 bases and J 1 base, with 6 bases left between them. CDR1 SNHLY and CDR2 FYNNEI come from the germline V gene. The CDR3 has 12 amino acids. CDR3 sequence reads: CAGGSGANVLTF. The CDR3 DNA reads TGTGCCGGGGGATCTGGGGCCAACGTCCTGACTTTC.

This clonotype was recorded many times. With the library built for alpha chains, this beta chain is off target and its frequency is not meaningful. The V gene is TRBV10-2, the J gene TRBJ2-2; a weak D match, TRBD2 (7 bases). Germline V gene sequence: CDR1 WSHSY, CDR2 SAAADI. The CDR3 length is 15 residues. The V end was cut by 10 bases, the J end by 4 bases, with 19 bases between. The CDR3 region is CATTEGGPGTGELFF. The DNA for the CDR3 is TGCGCCACCACGGAGGGGGGGCCGGGCACCGGGGAGCTGTTTTTT.

The table lists this clonotype with many counts. For a library built for alpha chains, this beta chain is a stray read; little rests on its size. The chain recombines TRBV28 with TRBJ1-2, with no clear D. This CDR3 spans 13 amino acids. CDR1 is MDHEN and CDR2 is SYDVKM in the germline V gene. V lost 3 bases, J lost 8 bases, and 13 bases lay in between. CDR3 nucleotides: TGTGCCAGCAGTTTTACGGCAGGATGGGGCTACACCTTC. It codes for CASSFTAGWGYTF.

This clonotype was observed at least ten times. This beta chain is off target for a library built for alpha chains, so its abundance means little. J is TRBJ1-1 and V is TRBV29-1; D remains unclear. This CDR3 has 13 residues. V was pared by 0 bases and J by 1 base, with 6 bases between. In germline, CDR1 is SQVTM, CDR2 ANQGSEA. CDR3 sequence (DNA): TGCAGCGTTGAAGAGTCACCGAACACTGAAGCTTTCTTT. Amino acid sequence: CSVEESPNTEAFF.

This clonotype appeared many times. This beta chain came through as a stray read in a library set up for alpha chains, and its size says little. The chain links TRBV7-8 to TRBJ2-7; a weak D match, TRBD2 (5 bases). Germline V gives CDR1 SGHVS, CDR2 FQNEAQ. V lost 2 bases and J 0 bases, leaving 8 bases between the germline ends. CDR3 length equals 14 residues. The CDR3 sequence is CASSLLGSSYEQYF. The CDR3 coding sequence is TGTGCCAGCAGCTTATTGGGGAGCTCCTACGAGCAGTACTTC.

This clonotype was detected ten times or more. Being off target in a library aimed at alpha chains, this beta chain has a size of little meaning. The V and J genes are TRBV20-1 and TRBJ2-7; D is uncertain. The CDR3 runs to 11 residues. Germline lookup yields CDR1 DFQATT and CDR2 SNEGSKA (reference sequence). The V gene lost 5 bases and the J gene lost 5 bases, with 10 bases spanning the gap. CDR3 bases: TGCAGTGCTGTGGAGATCAACGAGCAGTACTTC. It translates to CSAVEINEQYF.

This clonotype occurred many times. Little can be read into the size of this beta chain, an off-target read in a library designed for alpha chains. In DNA form, the CDR3 reads TGTGCCAGTATGTCGACAGGGCGAGGTTCAAAGTTCTTC. It translates to CASMSTGRGSKFF. The chain couples TRBV19 to TRBJ2-1; 7 nucleotides align to TRBD1. Germline lookup yields CDR1 LNHDA and CDR2 SQIVND (reference sequence). The V segment lost 7 bases and the J segment 14 bases; nucleotides outside the gene matches: 14. There are 13 residues in the CDR3.

Many counts were recorded for this clonotype. This beta chain is a stray read from a library made for alpha chains; its abundance is not meaningful. This chain joins TRBV20-1 and TRBJ2-1, with 13 bases that match TRBD2. Germline loops: CDR1 DFQATT, CDR2 SNEGSKA (reference sequence). With V trimmed by 1 base and J by 4 bases, 4 bases remained unmatched. The CDR3 consists of 16 residues. The CDR3 region has the DNA TGCAGTGCTAGAGTTACTAGCGGGGGGGATTACAATGAGCAGTTCTTC. It specifies CSARVTSGGDYNEQFF.

This clonotype was observed many times. This beta chain is off target for a library built for alpha chains, so its abundance means little. J is TRBJ2-3 and V is TRBV4-1; the match to TRBD2 covers 12 bases. After removal of 2 bases from V and 3 bases from J, the junction contained 6 bases not matched to a gene. The CDR3 length is 17 residues. The germline V gene encodes CDR1 MGHRA and CDR2 YSYEKL. For the CDR3, the DNA is TGCGCCAGCAGCCAAAGGTCTAGCGGGGGGGGAACAGATACGCAGTATTTT. Translated, it gives CASSQRSSGGGTDTQYF.

By share, this clonotype ranks as medium-sized. In a library made to pick up alpha chains, this beta chain is a stray read with a size that means little. This sequence joins TRBV10-3 and TRBJ1-1; D is perhaps TRBD1 (6 bases). The V and J ends lost 6 bases and 1 base respectively, with 9 bases between them. Germline V gives CDR1 ENHRY, CDR2 SYGVKD. The CDR3 runs 13 residues. CDR3 coding DNA: TGTGCCATCAGCTTACAGGGGAACACTGAAGCTTTCTTT. Translated: CAISLQGNTEAFF.

There are many counts of this clonotype. This beta chain came through as a stray read in a library set up for alpha chains, and its size says little. The chain is built from TRBV7-3 and TRBJ1-2; the match to TRBD1 covers 11 bases. The CDR3 has 14 residues. Germline CDR1 SGHTA, CDR2 FQGTGA. The V and J ends lost 5 bases and 7 bases, in that order; junction bases with no gene match: 6. The CDR3 DNA reads as TGTGCCAGCAGCACGGACAGGGGGCCTTTTGGCTACACCTTC. Translation gives CASSTDRGPFGYTF.

At least ten counts were recorded for this clonotype. This beta chain slipped into a library made for alpha chains as a stray read, so its size is not meaningful. This rearrangement joins TRBV9 to TRBJ2-5; D remains ambiguous. The CDR3 covers 17 residues. Germline assignment: CDR1 SGDLS and CDR2 YYNGEE. Trimming pared 3 bases from V and 4 bases from J, leaving 22 bases between. DNA of the CDR3: TGTGCCAGCAGCGAGAATCCAGGAAAGGGCGATGGAGAGACCCAGTACTTC. This sequence encodes CASSENPGKGDGETQYF.

Many counts were recorded for this clonotype. The library was prepared for alpha chains; this beta chain is a stray read, so its frequency means little. CDR3 sequence reads: CASSLGDALGADTQYF. DNA of the CDR3: TGCGCCAGCAGCTTGGGGGACGCTTTGGGGGCAGATACGCAGTATTTT. The V and J genes are TRBV5-1 and TRBJ2-3; D may match TRBD1 or TRBD2 (5 bases each). This CDR3 spans 16 amino acids. Germline CDR1 SGHRS, CDR2 YFSETQ. V lost 0 bases, J lost 4 bases, and 15 bases lay in between.

Many counts were recorded for this clonotype. This beta chain came through as a stray read in a library set up for alpha chains, and its size says little. The chain couples TRBV6-1 to TRBJ2-5; 10 bases map to TRBD2. This CDR3 contains 18 residues. V was pared by 6 bases and J by 5 bases, with 18 bases of the junction left unmatched. CDR1 MNHNS and CDR2 SASEGT come from the germline V gene. The CDR3 sequence: CASSLFLAGVVEEETQYF. The CDR3 region has the DNA TGTGCCAGCAGCCTTTTCCTAGCGGGGGTGGTTGAGGAGGAGACCCAGTACTTC.

By share of the sample, this clonotype is medium-sized. The library was prepared for alpha chains; this beta chain is a stray read, so its frequency means little. The gene calls are TRBV7-2 and TRBJ2-5, with 12 bases identical to TRBD2. From germline, CDR1 is SGHTA and CDR2 FQGNSA. This CDR3 spans 17 amino acids. Trimming removed 4 bases from V and 2 bases from J; junction bases left unmatched: 8. In DNA form, the CDR3 reads TGTGCCAGCAGCTCCCCGCCCGGACTAGCGGGGCAAGAGACCCAGTACTTC. Translation: CASSSPPGLAGQETQYF.

This clonotype is medium-sized by share. Since the library was made to target alpha chains, this beta chain is a stray read and its abundance is not meaningful. In DNA, the CDR3 is TGTGCCATCAGCGCGGCGGGGAATCAGCCCCAGCATTTT. This translates into CAISAAGNQPQHF. V and J are TRBV10-3 and TRBJ1-5; D is undetermined. Germline CDR1 ENHRY, CDR2 SYGVKD. The CDR3 is 13 amino acids. The ends were cut back, 6 bases at V and 4 bases at J, with 10 bases in the middle.

This clonotype was detected ten times or more. This beta chain lies outside the target of a library built for alpha chains; its clone size means little. The genes are TRBV5-1 and TRBJ2-7; 10 bases map to TRBD1. This CDR3 spans 15 amino acids. Unmatched junction bases numbered 5, after V lost 4 bases and J lost 1 base. Germline loops: CDR1 SGHRS, CDR2 YFSETQ. As DNA, the CDR3 is TGCGCCAGCAGCGTGGGACAGGGGATGTCCTACGAGCAGTACTTC. Its protein product is CASSVGQGMSYEQYF.